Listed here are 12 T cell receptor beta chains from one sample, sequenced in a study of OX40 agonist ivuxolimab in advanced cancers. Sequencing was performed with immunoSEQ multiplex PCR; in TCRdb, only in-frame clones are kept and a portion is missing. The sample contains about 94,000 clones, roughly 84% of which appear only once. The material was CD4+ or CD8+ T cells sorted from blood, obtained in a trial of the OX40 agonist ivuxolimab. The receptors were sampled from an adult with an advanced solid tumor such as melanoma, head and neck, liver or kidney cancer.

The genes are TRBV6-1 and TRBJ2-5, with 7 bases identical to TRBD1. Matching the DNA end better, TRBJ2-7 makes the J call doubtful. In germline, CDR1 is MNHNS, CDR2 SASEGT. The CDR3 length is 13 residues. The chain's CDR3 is CASEGASSYEQYF. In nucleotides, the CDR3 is TGTGCCAGCGAGGGGGCGAGCTCCTACGAGCAGTACTTC.

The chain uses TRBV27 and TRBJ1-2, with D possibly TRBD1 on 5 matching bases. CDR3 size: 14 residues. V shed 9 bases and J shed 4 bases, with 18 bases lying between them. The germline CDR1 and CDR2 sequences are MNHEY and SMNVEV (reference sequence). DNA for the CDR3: TGTGCCAGTAATCCGGGACCCGGGGTCTATGGCTACACCTTC. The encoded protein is CASNPGPGVYGYTF.

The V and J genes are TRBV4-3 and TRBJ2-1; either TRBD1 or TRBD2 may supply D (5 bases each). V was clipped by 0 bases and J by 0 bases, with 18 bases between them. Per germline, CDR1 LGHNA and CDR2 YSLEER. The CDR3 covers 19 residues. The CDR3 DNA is TGCGCCAGCAGCCAAGATCTTGGTTTGAGGGGAAGCTCCTACAATGAGCAGTTCTTC. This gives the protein CASSQDLGLRGSSYNEQFF.

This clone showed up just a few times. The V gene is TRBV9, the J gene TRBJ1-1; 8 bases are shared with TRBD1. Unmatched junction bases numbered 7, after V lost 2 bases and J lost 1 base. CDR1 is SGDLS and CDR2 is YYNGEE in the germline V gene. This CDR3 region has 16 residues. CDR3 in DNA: TGTGCCAGCAGCGTGGGACAGGAGAGGTCGAACACTGAAGCTTTCTTT. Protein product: CASSVGQERSNTEAFF.

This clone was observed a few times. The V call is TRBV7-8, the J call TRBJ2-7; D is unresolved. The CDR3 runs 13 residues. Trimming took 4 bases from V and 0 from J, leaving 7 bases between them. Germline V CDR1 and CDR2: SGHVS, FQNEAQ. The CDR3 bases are TGTGCCAGCAGCTCGTCACTCTCCTACGAGCAGTACTTC. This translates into CASSSSLSYEQYF. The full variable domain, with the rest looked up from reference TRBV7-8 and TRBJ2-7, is GAGVSQSPRYKVAKRGQDVALRCDPISGHVSLFWYQQALGQGPEFLTYFQNEAQLDKSGLPSDRFFAERPEGSVSTLKIQRTQQEDSAVYLCASSSSLSYEQYFGPGTRLTVT.

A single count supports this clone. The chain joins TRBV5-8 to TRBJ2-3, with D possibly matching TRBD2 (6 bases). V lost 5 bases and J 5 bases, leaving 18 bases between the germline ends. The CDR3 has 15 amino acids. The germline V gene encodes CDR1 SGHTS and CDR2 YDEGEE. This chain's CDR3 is CASSKRTPGGDTQYF. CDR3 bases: TGTGCCAGCAGTAAGCGGACTCCCGGGGGAGATACGCAGTATTTT.

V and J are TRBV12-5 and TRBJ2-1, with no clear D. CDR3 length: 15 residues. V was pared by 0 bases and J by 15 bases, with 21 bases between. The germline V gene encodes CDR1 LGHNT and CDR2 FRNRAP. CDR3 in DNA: TGTGCTAGTGGTTTGGTGACTGTCGTCGGGTCGGGTCGGTTCTTC. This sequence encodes CASGLVTVVGSGRFF.

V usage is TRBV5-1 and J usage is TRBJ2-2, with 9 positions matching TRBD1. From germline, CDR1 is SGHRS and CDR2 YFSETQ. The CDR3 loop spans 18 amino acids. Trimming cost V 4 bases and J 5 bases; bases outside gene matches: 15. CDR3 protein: CASSQMLRGQGSTGELFF. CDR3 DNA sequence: TGCGCCAGCAGCCAAATGCTCAGAGGACAGGGGAGTACCGGGGAGCTGTTTTTT.

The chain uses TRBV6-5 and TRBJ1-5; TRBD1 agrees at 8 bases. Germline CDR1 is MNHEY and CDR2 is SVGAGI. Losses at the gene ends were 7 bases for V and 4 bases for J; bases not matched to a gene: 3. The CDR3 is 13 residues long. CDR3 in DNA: TGTGCCAGCACTCAGGGGGCGAATCAGCCCCAGCATTTT. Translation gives CASTQGANQPQHF.

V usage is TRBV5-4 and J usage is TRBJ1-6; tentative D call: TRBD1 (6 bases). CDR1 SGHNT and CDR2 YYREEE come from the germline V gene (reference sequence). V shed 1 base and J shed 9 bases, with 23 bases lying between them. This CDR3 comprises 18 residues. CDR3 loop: CASSLSRPITGSSSPLHF. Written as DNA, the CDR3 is TGTGCCAGCAGCTTGTCCCGCCCAATAACAGGGTCTTCTTCACCCCTCCACTTT.

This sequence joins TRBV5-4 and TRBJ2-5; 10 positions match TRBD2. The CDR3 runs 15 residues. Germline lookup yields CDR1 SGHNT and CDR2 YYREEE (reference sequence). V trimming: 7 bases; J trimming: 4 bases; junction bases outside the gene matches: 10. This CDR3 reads CASLSQRGGLETQYF. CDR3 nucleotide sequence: TGTGCCAGCTTATCCCAGCGGGGGGGCCTAGAGACCCAGTACTTC.

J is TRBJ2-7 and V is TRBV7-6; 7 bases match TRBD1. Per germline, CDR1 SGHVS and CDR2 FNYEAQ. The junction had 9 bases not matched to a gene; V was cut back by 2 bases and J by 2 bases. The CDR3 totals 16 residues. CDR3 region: CASSLQGQPSPYEQYF. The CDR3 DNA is TGTGCCAGCAGCTTACAGGGACAGCCTAGCCCCTACGAGCAGTACTTC.